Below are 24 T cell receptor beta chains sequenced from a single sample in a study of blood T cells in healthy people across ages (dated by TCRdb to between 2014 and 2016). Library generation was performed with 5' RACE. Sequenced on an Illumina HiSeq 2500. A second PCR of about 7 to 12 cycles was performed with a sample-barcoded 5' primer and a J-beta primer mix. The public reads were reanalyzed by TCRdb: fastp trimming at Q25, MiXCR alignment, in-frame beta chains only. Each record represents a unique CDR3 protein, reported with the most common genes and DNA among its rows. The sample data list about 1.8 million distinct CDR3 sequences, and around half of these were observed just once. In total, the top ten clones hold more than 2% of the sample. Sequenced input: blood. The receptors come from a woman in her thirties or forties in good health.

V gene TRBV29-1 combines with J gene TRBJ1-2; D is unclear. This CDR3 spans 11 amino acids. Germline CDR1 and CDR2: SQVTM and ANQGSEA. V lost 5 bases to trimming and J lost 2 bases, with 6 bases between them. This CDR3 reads CSVTRNYGYTF. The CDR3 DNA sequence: TGCAGCGTTACCAGGAACTATGGCTACACCTTC.

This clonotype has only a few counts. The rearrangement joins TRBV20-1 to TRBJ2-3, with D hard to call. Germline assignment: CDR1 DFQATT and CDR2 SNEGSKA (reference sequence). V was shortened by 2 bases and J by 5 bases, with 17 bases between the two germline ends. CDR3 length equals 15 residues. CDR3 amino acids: CSARNYPSGGDTQYF. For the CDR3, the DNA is TGCAGTGCTAGAAACTACCCATCAGGCGGAGATACGCAGTATTTT.

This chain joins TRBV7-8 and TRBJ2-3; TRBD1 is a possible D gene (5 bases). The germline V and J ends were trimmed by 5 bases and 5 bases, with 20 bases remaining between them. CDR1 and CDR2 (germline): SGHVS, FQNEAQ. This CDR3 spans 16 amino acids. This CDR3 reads CASSPKRAGSEDTQYF. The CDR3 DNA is TGTGCCAGCAGCCCTAAACGGGCAGGGTCCGAAGATACGCAGTATTTT.

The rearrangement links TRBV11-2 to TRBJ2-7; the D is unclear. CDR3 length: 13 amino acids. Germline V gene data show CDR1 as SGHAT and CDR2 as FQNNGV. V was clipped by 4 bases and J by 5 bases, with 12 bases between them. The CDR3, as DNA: TGTGCCAGCAGCTCCAGCCTTAGCCACGAGCAGTACTTC. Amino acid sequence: CASSSSLSHEQYF.

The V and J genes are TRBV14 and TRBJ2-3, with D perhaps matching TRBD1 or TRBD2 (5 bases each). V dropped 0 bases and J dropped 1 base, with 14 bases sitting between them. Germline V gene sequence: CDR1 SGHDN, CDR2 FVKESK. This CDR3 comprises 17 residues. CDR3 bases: TGTGCCAGCAGCCAAGATGGGGCTAGCCGACGCACAGATACGCAGTATTTT. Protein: CASSQDGASRRTDTQYF.

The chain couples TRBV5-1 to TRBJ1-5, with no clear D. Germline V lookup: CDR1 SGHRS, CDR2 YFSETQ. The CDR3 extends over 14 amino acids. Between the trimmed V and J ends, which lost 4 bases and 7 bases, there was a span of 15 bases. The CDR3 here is CASSPTSTLQPQHF. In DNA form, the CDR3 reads TGCGCCAGCAGCCCCACGAGTACCTTGCAGCCCCAGCATTTT.

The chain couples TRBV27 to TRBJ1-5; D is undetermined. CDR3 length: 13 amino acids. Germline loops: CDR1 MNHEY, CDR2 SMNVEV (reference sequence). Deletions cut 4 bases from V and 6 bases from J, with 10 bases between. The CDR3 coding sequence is TGTGCCAGCAGTTCCTGGGCCGGTCAGCCCCAGCATTTT. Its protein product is CASSSWAGQPQHF.

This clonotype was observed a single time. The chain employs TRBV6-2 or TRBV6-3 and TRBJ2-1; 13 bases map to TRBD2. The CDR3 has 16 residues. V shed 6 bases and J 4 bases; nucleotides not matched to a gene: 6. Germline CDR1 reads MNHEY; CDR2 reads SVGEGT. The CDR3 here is CASRRTSGGYYNEQFF. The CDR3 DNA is TGTGCCAGCAGGCGGACTAGCGGGGGATATTACAATGAGCAGTTCTTC.

CDR3 nucleotides: TGCAGTGCTAGAGTTCCCAGTATTAGGGCTGAGCAGTTCTTC. The encoded protein is CSARVPSIRAEQFF. The chain employs TRBV20-1 and TRBJ2-1; the D is unclear. Germline V gene sequence: CDR1 DFQATT, CDR2 SNEGSKA (reference sequence). The CDR3 runs to 14 residues. The V end was cut by 1 base, the J end by 9 bases, with 16 bases between.

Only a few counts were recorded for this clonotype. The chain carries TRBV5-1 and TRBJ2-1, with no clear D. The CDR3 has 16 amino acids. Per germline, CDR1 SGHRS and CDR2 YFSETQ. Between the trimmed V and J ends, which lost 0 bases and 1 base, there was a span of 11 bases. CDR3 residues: CASSLALMGSYNEQFF. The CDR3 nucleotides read TGCGCCAGCAGCTTGGCCCTCATGGGGTCCTACAATGAGCAGTTCTTC.

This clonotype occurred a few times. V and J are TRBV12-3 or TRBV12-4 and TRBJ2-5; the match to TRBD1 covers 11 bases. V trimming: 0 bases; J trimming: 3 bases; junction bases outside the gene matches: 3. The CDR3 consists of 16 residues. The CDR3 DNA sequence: TGTGCCAGCAGTTTAGCGTGGGACAGGGGGAAAGAGACCCAGTACTTC. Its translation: CASSLAWDRGKETQYF.

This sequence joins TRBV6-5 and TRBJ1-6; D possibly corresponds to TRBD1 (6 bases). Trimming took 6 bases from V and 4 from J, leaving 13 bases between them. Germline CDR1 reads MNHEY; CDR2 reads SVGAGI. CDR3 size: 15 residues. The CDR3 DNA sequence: TGTGCCAGCAGCCGGGACACCGTTTATAATTCACCCCTCCACTTT. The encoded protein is CASSRDTVYNSPLHF.

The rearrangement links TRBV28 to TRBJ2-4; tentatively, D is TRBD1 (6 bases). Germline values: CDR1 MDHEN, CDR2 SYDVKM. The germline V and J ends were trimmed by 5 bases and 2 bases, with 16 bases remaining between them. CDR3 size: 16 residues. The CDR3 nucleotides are TGTGCCAGCAGTCAAAGAGACAGGAAGCCCAAAAACATTCAGTACTTC. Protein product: CASSQRDRKPKNIQYF.

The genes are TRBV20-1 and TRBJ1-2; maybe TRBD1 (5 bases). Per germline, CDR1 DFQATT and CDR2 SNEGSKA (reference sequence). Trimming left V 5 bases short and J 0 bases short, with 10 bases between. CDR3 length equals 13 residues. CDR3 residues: CSAPQGPNYGYTF. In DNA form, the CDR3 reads TGCAGTGCTCCTCAGGGTCCTAACTATGGCTACACCTTC.

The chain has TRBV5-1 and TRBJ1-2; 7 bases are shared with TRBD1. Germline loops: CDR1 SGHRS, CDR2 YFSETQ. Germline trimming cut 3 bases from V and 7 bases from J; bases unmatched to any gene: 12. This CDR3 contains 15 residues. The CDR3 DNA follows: TGCGCCAGCAGCTGGTCGCGGCAGGGGGAAGGTGGCTACACCTTC. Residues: CASSWSRQGEGGYTF.

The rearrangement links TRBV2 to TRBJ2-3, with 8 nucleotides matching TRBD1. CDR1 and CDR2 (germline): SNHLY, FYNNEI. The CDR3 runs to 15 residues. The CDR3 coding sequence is TGTGCTTCACCTCTGCAGGACAGGGATGCAGATACGCAGTATTTT. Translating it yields CASPLQDRDADTQYF. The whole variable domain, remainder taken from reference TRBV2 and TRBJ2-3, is EPEVTQTPSHQVTQMGQEVILRCVPISNHLYFYWYRQILGQKVEFLVSFYNNEISEKSEIFDDQFSVERPDGSNFTLKIRSTKLEDSAMYFCASPLQDRDADTQYFGPGTRLTVL.

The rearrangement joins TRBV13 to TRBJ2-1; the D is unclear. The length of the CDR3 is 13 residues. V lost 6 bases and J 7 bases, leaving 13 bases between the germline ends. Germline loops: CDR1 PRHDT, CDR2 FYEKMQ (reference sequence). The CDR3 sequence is CASRSGPQNEQFF. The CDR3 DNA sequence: TGTGCCAGCAGATCCGGACCGCAGAATGAGCAGTTCTTC.

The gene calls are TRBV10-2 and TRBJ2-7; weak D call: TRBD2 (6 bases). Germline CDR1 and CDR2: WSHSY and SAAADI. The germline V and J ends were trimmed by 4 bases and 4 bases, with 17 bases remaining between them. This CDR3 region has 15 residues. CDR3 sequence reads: CASSVTGFAGYEQYF. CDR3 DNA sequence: TGCGCCAGCAGTGTTACCGGGTTCGCGGGGTACGAGCAGTACTTC.

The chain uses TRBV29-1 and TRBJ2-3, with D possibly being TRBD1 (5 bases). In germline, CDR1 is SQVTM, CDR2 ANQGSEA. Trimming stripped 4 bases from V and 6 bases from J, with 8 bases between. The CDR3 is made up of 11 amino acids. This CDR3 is CSVAGWDTQYF. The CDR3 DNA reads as TGCAGCGTTGCAGGGTGGGATACGCAGTATTTT.

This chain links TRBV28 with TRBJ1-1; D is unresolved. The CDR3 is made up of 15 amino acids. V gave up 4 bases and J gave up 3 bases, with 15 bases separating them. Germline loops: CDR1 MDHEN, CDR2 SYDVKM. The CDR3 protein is CASSSQRGGDTEAFF. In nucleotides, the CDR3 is TGTGCCAGCAGTTCCCAGCGGGGTGGAGACACTGAAGCTTTCTTT.

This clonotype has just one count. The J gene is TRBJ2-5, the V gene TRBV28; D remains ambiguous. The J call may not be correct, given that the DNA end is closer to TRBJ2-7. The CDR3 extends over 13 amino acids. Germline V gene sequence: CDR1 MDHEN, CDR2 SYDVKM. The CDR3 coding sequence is TGTGCCAGCAGTCCCCTCGAGAATTACGAGCAGTACTTC. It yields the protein CASSPLENYEQYF.

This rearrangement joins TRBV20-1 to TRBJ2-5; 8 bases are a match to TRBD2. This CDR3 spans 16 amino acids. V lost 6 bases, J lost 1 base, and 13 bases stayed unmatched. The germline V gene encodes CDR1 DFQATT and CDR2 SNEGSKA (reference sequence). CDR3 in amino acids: CSAENQIAGIQETQYF. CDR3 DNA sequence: TGCAGTGCCGAAAACCAGATAGCGGGGATCCAAGAGACCCAGTACTTC.

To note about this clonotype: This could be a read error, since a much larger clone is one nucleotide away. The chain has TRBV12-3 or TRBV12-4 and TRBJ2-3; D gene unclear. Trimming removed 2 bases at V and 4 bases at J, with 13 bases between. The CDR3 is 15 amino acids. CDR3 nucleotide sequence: TGTGCCAGCAGTTTAAAAGTTCCCCGACCAGATACGCAGTATTTT. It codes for CASSLKVPRPDTQYF.

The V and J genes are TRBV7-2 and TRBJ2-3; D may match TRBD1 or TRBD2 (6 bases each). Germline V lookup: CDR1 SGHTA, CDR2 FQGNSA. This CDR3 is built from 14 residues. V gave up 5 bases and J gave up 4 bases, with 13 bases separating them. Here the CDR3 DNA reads TGTGCCAGCAGCCACAGAGGGGGGCCAGATACGCAGTATTTT. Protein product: CASSHRGGPDTQYF.